This passage covers 24 T cell receptor beta chains from one sample sequenced in a study of vaccination and CD4 T cells after COVID-19. Oncomine TCR Beta short-read sequencing was applied to DNA from cultured CD4+ T cells. TCRdb itself ran the PCR reads through MiXCR, one entry per CDR3 protein. The sample carries 15,000 to 20,000 distinct CDR3 sequences, under 30% recorded once. The treatment: approximately 9-day PBMC culture with coronavirus spike peptide pools or control peptides (ViraFEST assay). For these TCRs, the target antigens are not known. Input material: cultured CD4+ T cells from blood. The receptors here all came from a human donor with COVID-19.

The rearrangement links TRBV7-2 to TRBJ2-7; TRBD1 matches 9 bases. The CDR3 is made up of 13 amino acids. CDR1 and CDR2 (germline): SGHTA, FQGNSA. V shed 4 bases and J 8 bases; nucleotides not matched to a gene: 6. In DNA, the CDR3 is TGTGCCAGCAGCTATCCGGGACAGGGCCAGCAGTACTTC. Protein: CASSYPGQGQQYF.

The chain couples TRBV24-1 to TRBJ2-2; the match to TRBD1 covers 7 bases. Trimming at V came to 3 bases and at J to 3 bases, leaving 6 bases not matched to a gene. CDR3 size: 16 residues. Germline CDR1 KGHDR, CDR2 SFDVKD. DNA of the CDR3: TGTGCCACCAGTGATGCCCGGGACAGCTACACCGGGGAGCTGTTTTTT. It yields the protein CATSDARDSYTGELFF.

This clonotype has more than one count but fewer than ten. This sequence joins TRBV19 and TRBJ1-5, with 7 bases lining up with TRBD1. This CDR3 has 14 amino acids. Germline V gives CDR1 LNHDA, CDR2 SQIVND (reference sequence). V lost 3 bases and J lost 9; bases outside the gene matches: 8. The CDR3 DNA reads as TGTGCCAGTAGTATGAGGGACAGAGCATGGCCCCAGCATTTT. This translates into CASSMRDRAWPQHF.

The genes are TRBV28 and TRBJ1-2, with D possibly being TRBD1 (6 bases). The V end was cut by 10 bases, the J end by 2 bases, with 14 bases between. The CDR3 is 13 amino acids. Germline CDR1 MDHEN, CDR2 SYDVKM. CDR3 nucleotides: TGTGCCACGGGATTAACAGGGAACTATGGCTACACCTTC. This encodes CATGLTGNYGYTF.

This clonotype was observed a few times. The V and J genes are TRBV7-9 and TRBJ2-5, with TRBD2 identical over 10 bases. The CDR3 has 15 residues. With 6 bases clipped from V and 4 bases from J, the junction kept 8 bases outside the gene matches. The germline gives CDR1 SEHNR, CDR2 FQNEAQ (reference sequence). The CDR3 region is CASSYVAGGSETQYF. The CDR3, as DNA: TGTGCCAGCAGTTACGTAGCGGGGGGCTCAGAGACCCAGTACTTC.

This clonotype was recorded a few times. The chain recombines TRBV19 with TRBJ1-4; no reliable D call. Trimming removed 8 bases at V and 10 bases at J, with 8 bases between. Looked up from germline, CDR1 is LNHDA and CDR2 is SQIVND (reference sequence). This CDR3 region has 10 residues. The CDR3: CASWRGKLFF. The CDR3, as DNA: TGTGCCAGTTGGAGAGGAAAACTGTTTTTT.

This rearrangement joins TRBV18 to TRBJ1-6; D is unresolved. V lost 4 bases and J lost 8, with 9 bases in between. This CDR3 is 13 amino acids long. Germline assignment: CDR1 KGHSH and CDR2 LQKENI. CDR3 bases: TGTGCCAGCTCACGAACGCAGGATTCACCCCTCCACTTT. Amino acid sequence: CASSRTQDSPLHF.

CDR3 DNA: TGTGCCAGCAAAAACCTGGACAAACAATCCTACAATGAGCAGTTCTTC. This translates into CASKNLDKQSYNEQFF. The chain uses TRBV6-2 or TRBV6-3 and TRBJ2-1; tentatively, D is TRBD1 (5 bases). The CDR3 has 16 amino acids. Trimming cost V 7 bases and J 1 base, with 17 bases left between them. Germline V lookup: CDR1 MNHEY, CDR2 SVGEGT.

The chain joins TRBV10-2 to TRBJ2-1; TRBD2 is a possible D gene (6 bases). Germline values: CDR1 WSHSY, CDR2 SAAADI. Trimming took 1 base from V and 3 from J, leaving 7 bases between them. This CDR3 is built from 14 residues. The CDR3 reads CASSEWGDYNEQFF. As DNA, the CDR3 is TGCGCCAGCAGTGAGTGGGGGGACTACAATGAGCAGTTCTTC.

The chain carries TRBV12-3 or TRBV12-4 and TRBJ1-5; TRBD1 matches at 9 bases. CDR3 length: 17 residues. Trimming cost V 9 bases and J 0 bases; bases outside gene matches: 12. In DNA, the CDR3 is TGTGCCAGTAAACAGGGGGCCGGGCATTTTAGCAATCAGCCCCAGCATTTT. It is translated as CASKQGAGHFSNQPQHF.

The chain has TRBV2 and TRBJ2-5, with D possibly being TRBD2 (6 bases). This CDR3 is built from 16 residues. Trimming shortened V by 6 bases and J by 0 bases, and 17 bases separated the two germline ends. Germline CDR1 reads SNHLY; CDR2 reads FYNNEI. CDR3 amino acids: CASSAGTLPNQETQYF. In nucleotides, the CDR3 is TGTGCCAGCAGCGCGGGGACTTTACCGAACCAAGAGACCCAGTACTTC.

This clonotype was recorded a few times. Compared with germline, one end of the junction differs, possibly owing to a read error. J is TRBJ2-3 and V is TRBV6-1, with 8 bases fitting TRBD1. This CDR3 comprises 14 residues. Germline CDR1 and CDR2: MNHNS and SASEGT. The CDR3 region is CASSGAGGTDTQYF. The CDR3 DNA reads as TGTGCCAGCAGTGGCGCAGGGGGCACCGATACGCAGTATTTT.

V is TRBV4-1 and J is TRBJ1-6; D gene unclear. V was pared by 2 bases and J by 0 bases, with 8 bases between. This CDR3 has 16 amino acids. The V gene's germline CDR1 is MGHRA and CDR2 YSYEKL. The CDR3 sequence is CASSQTPSSYNSPLHF. As DNA, the CDR3 is TGCGCCAGCAGCCAAACCCCGAGCTCCTATAATTCACCCCTCCACTTT.

The chain carries TRBV7-9 and TRBJ1-1; D is unclear. The V gene lost 10 bases and the J gene lost 8 bases, with 5 bases spanning the gap. This CDR3 has 8 residues. From germline, CDR1 is SEHNR and CDR2 FQNEAQ (reference sequence). The CDR3 nucleotides are TGTGCCACCTCAGAAGCTTTCTTT. This translates into CATSEAFF.

The rearrangement uses TRBV18 and TRBJ1-5; a possible D gene is TRBD1 (6 bases). V lost 6 bases and J lost 6, with 15 bases in between. Germline lookup yields CDR1 KGHSH and CDR2 LQKENI. This CDR3 is 14 amino acids long. CDR3 nucleotide sequence: TGTGCCAGCTCTTTACAGCGGGGGCTTCAGCCCCAGCATTTT. As protein: CASSLQRGLQPQHF.

This sequence joins TRBV9 and TRBJ2-2, with D maybe TRBD2 (5 bases). The V gene lost 0 bases and the J gene lost 1 base, with 10 bases spanning the gap. In germline, CDR1 is SGDLS, CDR2 YYNGEE. This CDR3 comprises 16 residues. The CDR3 sequence is CASSVGPGGNTGELFF. The CDR3, as DNA: TGTGCCAGCAGCGTAGGACCCGGAGGGAACACCGGGGAGCTGTTTTTT.

The chain recombines TRBV11-2 with TRBJ2-1; 13 positions match TRBD2. The ends lost 5 bases at V and 3 bases at J; junction bases unmatched: 10. This CDR3 has 18 residues. Germline V gene data show CDR1 as SGHAT and CDR2 as FQNNGV. CDR3 sequence reads: CASSPTGLAGAYYNEQFF. CDR3 DNA sequence: TGTGCCAGCAGCCCAACCGGACTAGCGGGGGCCTACTACAATGAGCAGTTCTTC.

This clonotype occurred a few times. The chain links TRBV25-1 to TRBJ2-7, with a tentative D call TRBD2 (5 bases). This CDR3 has 14 residues. Trimming took off 2 bases at V and 2 bases at J, with 10 bases between the two ends. The germline gives CDR1 MGHDK, CDR2 SYGVNS. Here the CDR3 reads CASSELQRPYEQYF. CDR3 in DNA: TGTGCCAGCAGTGAACTACAGCGGCCCTACGAGCAGTACTTC.

This chain links TRBV14 with TRBJ1-1; D remains unclear. V gave up 0 bases and J gave up 0 bases, with 5 bases separating them. This CDR3 is built from 14 residues. The germline V gene encodes CDR1 SGHDN and CDR2 FVKESK. CDR3 loop: CASSQDPLNTEAFF. The CDR3, as DNA: TGTGCCAGCAGCCAAGATCCATTGAACACTGAAGCTTTCTTT. Full variable domain (missing parts from reference TRBV14 and TRBJ1-1): EAGVTQFPSHSVIEKGQTVTLRCDPISGHDNLYWYRRVMGKEIKFLLHFVKESKQDESGMPNNRFLAERTGGTYSTLKVQPAELEDSGVYFCASSQDPLNTEAFFGQGTRLTVV.

The V and J genes are TRBV6-4 and TRBJ1-6, with a tentative D call TRBD1 (5 bases). CDR1 is MRHNA and CDR2 is SNTAGT in the germline V gene. The CDR3 is made up of 13 amino acids. Trimming took off 6 bases at V and 9 bases at J, with 12 bases between the two ends. Here the CDR3 DNA reads TGTGCCAGCAGGGGGACCCATGGTTCACCCCTCCACTTT. Its protein product is CASRGTHGSPLHF.

This clonotype was seen only a few times. The chain has TRBV10-3 and TRBJ1-1; 7 nucleotides line up with TRBD1. The CDR3 is made up of 13 amino acids. Trimming at V came to 8 bases and at J to 4 bases, leaving 7 bases not matched to a gene. CDR1 ENHRY and CDR2 SYGVKD come from the germline V gene. CDR3 sequence: CAIYAGGSTEAFF. In nucleotides, the CDR3 is TGTGCCATCTACGCAGGGGGAAGCACTGAAGCTTTCTTT.

This clonotype was recorded a few times. The gene calls are TRBV21-1 and TRBJ1-1. TRBV21-1 is a documented pseudogene. This CDR3 region has 16 residues. Written as DNA, the CDR3 is TGTGCCAGCAGCAAGCATAAGGCAGAAGGTAACACTGAAGCTTTCTTT. Translating it yields CASSKHKAEGNTEAFF.

The J gene is TRBJ1-1, the V gene TRBV12-3 or TRBV12-4, with D possibly matching TRBD1 (5 bases). Trimming left V 3 bases short and J 6 bases short, with 8 bases between. This CDR3 is built from 12 residues. The CDR3: CASSFATAEAFF. The DNA for the CDR3 is TGTGCCAGCAGTTTTGCGACAGCTGAAGCTTTCTTT.

The rearrangement links TRBV7-9 to TRBJ1-5, with 7 bases identical to TRBD1. The CDR3 length is 16 residues. V shed 3 bases and J 7 bases; nucleotides not matched to a gene: 12. Germline V gives CDR1 SEHNR, CDR2 FQNEAQ (reference sequence). The DNA for the CDR3 is TGTGCCAGCAGCTTTGGGACAGCGGGGATAACCCAGCCCCAGCATTTT. Its translation: CASSFGTAGITQPQHF.